The clone carrying this T cell receptor beta chain appeared a few times. Its antigen is unidentified. TCRdb's copy holds only in-frame clones and misses some; the assay was immunoSEQ multiplex PCR. The sample records some 350,000 clones, under 90% being singletons. Trimming removed 5 bases at V and 0 bases at J, with 14 bases between. Germline CDR1 is SGHTA and CDR2 is FQGNSA. The length of the CDR3 is 17 residues. The record originates from a study of Ad26.COV2.S vaccination and SARS-CoV-2 variants. Study background: Dosing was one shot or two shots 56 days apart.

Study results and caveats: Overall T cell responses may have been underestimated by the analyses of TCR breadth and depth.

As for treatment: 15 to 20 received Ad26.COV2.S at low or high dose, single or two shots; a few received placebo; per-sample allocation not given. Each sample was drawn 63 days after the first injection (of vaccine or placebo). The rearrangement uses TRBV7-2 and TRBJ2-6; D unclear. The sequence came from a person between 18 and 65 years old who received the Ad26.COV2.S COVID-19 vaccine or a placebo. Specimen: peripheral blood, collected in a trial of Ad26.COV2.S vaccine versus placebo. Written as DNA, the CDR3 is TGTGCCAGCAGCGTAGGCCACCAGTTCTCTGGGGCCAACGTCCTGACTTTC. It codes for CASSVGHQFSGANVLTF.